Detailed here is one T cell receptor (beta chain). Its antigen remains unknown. Some clones are missing from TCRdb's copy, which holds only in-frame ones; the method was immunoSEQ multiplex PCR. The sample has tens of thousands of clones; 65% to 75% are singletons. Germline V CDR1 and CDR2: SNHLY, FYNNEI. The CDR3 extends over 13 amino acids. V lost 4 bases and J 3 bases, leaving 8 bases between the germline ends. These data belong to a study of immune evolution from preneoplasia to lung adenocarcinoma. Study observations and caveats: Clonality was highest in normal lung, lower in later-stage lesions apparently.

Patients had resection in Japan or China between the mid-2010s and the late 2010s. Sequencing input: FFPE invasive lung adenocarcinoma tissue. V usage is TRBV2 and J usage is TRBJ2-3, with D possibly matching TRBD1 (5 bases). This TCR was recovered from a person aged 55 to 75 with lung adenocarcinoma. The CDR3 loop is CASSAQGTDTQYF. The CDR3 coding sequence is TGTGCCAGCAGTGCGCAGGGTACAGATACGCAGTATTTT.